A selection of T cell receptor beta chains follows, all from one sample in a study of CD8 T cells in ankylosing spondylitis. TCRdb reanalysed the 5' RACE reads using MiXCR and keeps one entry per CDR3 protein. Of 800,000 to 900,000 distinct CDR3 sequences in the sample, around 11% were seen once. Source material: blood, either unsorted or a sorted T cell fraction (not recorded which). Receptors originate from a male donor with ankylosing spondylitis. CDR3s leave out the opening cysteine and the closing phenylalanine or tryptophan.

cdr3_aa v_call
ASSLGGQVSGYT TRBV6-1
ASSPSGKGAEDIQY TRBV5-1
ASSRREGLAGEDTQY TRBV4-3
ASSLGQTFYNEQF TRBV5-6
SARLGAGGPSDTQY TRBV20-1
SASPLAEVYQETQY TRBV20-1
SVWAGDTQY TRBV20-1
ASSSPGRSQH TRBV7-2
ASNRDPLLAKNIQY TRBV6-1
ASSQDYASAGTQY TRBV4-3
ASSPNRPITNEKLF TRBV18
AISGYEGGIGYT TRBV10-3
ASSSPGRARETQY TRBV6-2/TRBV6-3
ASSERGAAF TRBV2
ASSKACWTGEGEQY TRBV21-1
SASLEETQY TRBV29-1
ASSPPNRGPLSYEQY TRBV12-3/TRBV12-4
ASSMDPFTGELF TRBV7-6
ASSSGTTGGYT TRBV6-5
ASSPLRRGLSGNTIY TRBV7-2
ASRPGLGSGQPQH TRBV6-1
ASARGVNNSPLH TRBV9
ASSYTPGGYEQY TRBV6-5
ASSLGGASGSEY TRBV7-9
SALVGPSYEQY TRBV20-1
ASARNQGFGQY TRBV27
ASSSRAVADTQY TRBV28
ASSLYGVRADTQY TRBV7-9
ASSLGTSRAETQY TRBV5-1
SARKSSYNEQF TRBV20-1
ASSAPGRHQPQH TRBV28
ASSPKAGGAASTDTQY TRBV18
ASSGPGTSLLGTEAF TRBV2
ASSLQLAGNTGELF TRBV7-6
SARKGPDTDTQY TRBV20-1
ASTWTGEETQY TRBV12-3/TRBV12-4
ASSLAVTSGAYEQY TRBV7-2